The 9 T cell receptor beta chains listed next were all sequenced from one sample in a study of blood T cell repertoires in COVID-19. TCRdb's copy holds only in-frame clones and misses some; the assay was immunoSEQ multiplex PCR. The sample records some 27,000 clones, roughly 91% being singletons. The sequenced sample was peripheral blood. The receptors were gathered from a human donor in a cohort sampled during active COVID-19. The donor label of this sample is uncertain.

This rearrangement joins TRBV11-2 to TRBJ2-3; D perhaps matches TRBD1 (5 bases). The CDR3 is made up of 14 amino acids. Looked up from germline, CDR1 is SGHAT and CDR2 is FQNNGV. With 7 bases removed from V and 6 bases from J, the gap between germline ends came to 17 bases. The CDR3 region has the DNA TGTGCCAGCACAAAGGGGCTCCCCCAGGATACGCAGTATTTT. Translating it yields CASTKGLPQDTQYF. Full variable domain (missing parts from reference TRBV11-2 and TRBJ2-3): EAGVAQSPRYKIIEKRQSVAFWCNPISGHATLYWYQQILGQGPKLLIQFQNNGVVDDSQLPKDRFSAERLKGVDSTLKIQPAKLEDSAVYLCASTKGLPQDTQYFGPGTRLTVL.

The genes are TRBV6-5 and TRBJ1-1; possibly TRBD1 for D (6 bases). CDR3 length: 15 residues. Germline V gives CDR1 MNHEY, CDR2 SVGAGI. The germline V and J ends were trimmed by 4 bases and 5 bases, with 17 bases remaining between them. In nucleotides, the CDR3 is TGTGCCAGCAGTTTCCGGGGAGGGGGGGAGACTGAAGCTTTCTTT. Amino acid sequence: CASSFRGGGETEAFF.

The chain links TRBV6-5 to TRBJ1-2; maybe TRBD1 (6 bases). This CDR3 is 13 amino acids long. Germline loops: CDR1 MNHEY, CDR2 SVGAGI. V lost 6 bases and J lost 8, with 16 bases in between. The CDR3 spells CASSGETGTGYTF. The CDR3 DNA reads TGTGCCAGCAGCGGGGAAACAGGGACGGGCTACACCTTC.

This chain joins TRBV30 and TRBJ1-5; the match to TRBD1 covers 7 bases. Per germline, CDR1 GTSNPN and CDR2 SVGIG (reference sequence). The CDR3 totals 15 residues. The junction had 8 bases not matched to a gene; V was cut back by 3 bases and J by 3 bases. Here the CDR3 reads CAWSGDRGNNQPQHF. The CDR3 DNA reads TGTGCCTGGAGCGGGGACAGAGGGAACAATCAGCCCCAGCATTTT. Full variable domain (outside the CDR3, taken from reference TRBV30 and TRBJ1-5): SQTIHQWPATLVQPVGSPLSLECTVEGTSNPNLYWYRQAAGRGLQLLFYSVGIGQISSEVPQNLSASRPQDRQFILSSKKLLLSDSGFYLCAWSGDRGNNQPQHFGDGTRLSIL.

This clone was seen a single time. V and J are TRBV6-2 or TRBV6-3 and TRBJ2-5; TRBD2 agrees at 13 bases. CDR3 length equals 16 residues. CDR1 is MNHEY and CDR2 is SVGEGT in the germline V gene. Trimming removed 5 bases from V and 4 bases from J; junction bases left unmatched: 7. In DNA form, the CDR3 reads TGTGCCAGCAGTACCCCACTAGCGGGGGGGAGAGAGACCCAGTACTTC. This sequence encodes CASSTPLAGGRETQYF.

The chain links TRBV11-3 to TRBJ1-1; D may be TRBD1 (5 bases). The CDR3 has 12 residues. Trimming left V 5 bases short and J 9 bases short, with 13 bases between. Germline V CDR1 and CDR2: SGHNT, YENEEA. CDR3 coding DNA: TGTGCCAGCAGCCTACGGGGGGGGAAAGCTTTCTTT. Translation: CASSLRGGKAFF. The entire variable domain, with the rest obtained from reference TRBV11-3 and TRBJ1-1, is as follows: EAGVVQSPRYKIIEKKQPVAFWCNPISGHNTLYWYLQNLGQGPELLIRYENEEAVDDSQLPKDRFSAERLKGVDSTLKIQPAELGDSAVYLCASSLRGGKAFFGQGTRLTVV.

This CDR3 reads CASSPGTVYEQYF. CDR3 in DNA: TGTGCCAGTAGTCCCGGGACAGTTTACGAGCAGTACTTC. V and J are TRBV19 and TRBJ2-7; the match to TRBD1 covers 7 bases. The J segment lost 4 bases and the V segment lost 5 bases, leaving 5 bases of the junction unmatched. Per the germline V gene, CDR1 is LNHDA and CDR2 is SQIVND (reference sequence). The CDR3 covers 13 residues.

Here the CDR3 DNA reads TGCGCCAGCTGCCAGACAGGGTATAATTCACCCCTCCACTTT. Its translation is CASCQTGYNSPLHF. This chain links TRBV23-1 with TRBJ1-6, with 7 bases fitting TRBD1. TRBV23-1 is an ORF; its function is uncertain. V was clipped by 8 bases and J by 4 bases; unmatched bases: 5. The CDR3 is 14 residues long.

CDR3 protein: CASSSLAGGRETQYF. The CDR3 DNA sequence: TGTGCCAGCAGCTCTCTAGCGGGGGGGCGGGAGACCCAGTACTTC. The J gene is TRBJ2-5, the V gene TRBV5-4; TRBD2 matches at 12 bases. Germline V lookup: CDR1 SGHNT, CDR2 YYREEE (reference sequence). The CDR3 is 15 residues long. The V and J ends lost 3 bases and 5 bases, in that order; junction bases with no gene match: 5.